This T cell receptor beta chain appears in the sequencing data of a study of T cell responses to AZD1222 COVID-19 vaccine. The CDR3 length is 14 residues. The ends were cut back, 2 bases at V and 1 base at J, with 9 bases in the middle. Germline V gene data show CDR1 as SGHVS and CDR2 as FNYEAQ. Study-wide results and caveats: Donors were chiefly white British, with a greater number of females, and clonal diversity was perhaps underestimated.

Data came from immunoSEQ multiplex PCR; TCRdb stores just in-frame clones and leaves some out. The sample holds tens of thousands of clones, around three quarters seen once. Turning to this clone: Its cognate antigen is unknown.

The gene calls are TRBV7-6 and TRBJ2-7; D is unresolved. The sequence was collected from an adult who received the AZD1222 COVID-19 vaccine. The sequencing used peripheral blood, collected 28 days after the second AZD1222 dose. The CDR3 reads CASSLQQDSYEQYF. The CDR3 coding sequence is TGTGCCAGCAGCTTACAGCAGGATTCCTACGAGCAGTACTTC.